These 20 T cell receptor beta chains were sequenced from one sample in a study of cytomegalovirus exposure and HLA in healthy donors. The primer mix had 60 Vbeta and 13 Jbeta primers. Profiled with immunoSEQ multiplex PCR; TCRdb holds only in-frame clones, not every one. The sample lists some 70,000 clones, 70% to 80% occurring once. Sequencing used PBMCs. Receptor source: a young man in good health and CMV-seropositive.

The chain uses TRBV30 and TRBJ2-3; TRBD1 matches at 8 bases. This CDR3 has 15 residues. Germline CDR1 reads GTSNPN; CDR2 reads SVGIG (reference sequence). With 3 bases clipped from V and 4 bases from J, the junction kept 9 bases outside the gene matches. CDR3 in amino acids: CAWSPGQGASDTQYF. The CDR3 DNA reads as TGTGCCTGGAGCCCTGGACAGGGAGCATCAGATACGCAGTATTTT. Full variable domain (rest looked up from reference TRBV30 and TRBJ2-3): SQTIHQWPATLVQPVGSPLSLECTVEGTSNPNLYWYRQAAGRGLQLLFYSVGIGQISSEVPQNLSASRPQDRQFILSSKKLLLSDSGFYLCAWSPGQGASDTQYFGPGTRLTVL.

The genes are TRBV5-4 and TRBJ1-1, with TRBD1 identical over 7 bases. The germline V gene encodes CDR1 SGHNT and CDR2 YYREEE (reference sequence). The CDR3 is made up of 13 amino acids. Trimming took 3 bases from V and 1 from J; bases not matched to a gene: 0. The CDR3 nucleotides read TGTGCCAGCAGCTGGGACAGGAACACTGAAGCTTTCTTT. Protein: CASSWDRNTEAFF.

This chain links TRBV30 with TRBJ2-5, with 9 bases identical to TRBD2. Germline V lookup: CDR1 GTSNPN, CDR2 SVGIG (reference sequence). V was pared by 4 bases and J by 5 bases, with 5 bases of the junction left unmatched. This CDR3 is built from 13 residues. The CDR3 loop is CAWTSGVFETQYF. CDR3 bases: TGTGCCTGGACTAGCGGGGTGTTCGAGACCCAGTACTTC.

This chain links TRBV5-8 with TRBJ1-5; 8 bases map to TRBD1. CDR1 is SGHTS, CDR2 YDEGEE, per germline. V shed 3 bases and J 8 bases; nucleotides not matched to a gene: 13. The CDR3 extends over 16 amino acids. CDR3 DNA: TGTGCCAGCAGCTGGGGACAGGCGCCCAGCCGTGAGCCCCAGCATTTT. Translated: CASSWGQAPSREPQHF.

V and J are TRBV4-1 and TRBJ1-2; 10 positions agree with TRBD1. After removal of 0 bases from V and 6 bases from J, the junction contained 4 bases not matched to a gene. The V gene's germline CDR1 is MGHRA and CDR2 YSYEKL. CDR3 length equals 15 residues. CDR3 sequence reads: CASSQDLGTGDGYTF. DNA of the CDR3: TGCGCCAGCAGCCAAGATCTAGGGACAGGGGATGGCTACACCTTC.

The gene calls are TRBV7-2 and TRBJ2-5; D not resolved. CDR1 is SGHTA, CDR2 FQGNSA, per germline. The CDR3 contains 13 residues. The V end was cut by 0 bases, the J end by 5 bases, with 7 bases between. CDR3 loop: CASSLAYGETQYF. DNA for the CDR3: TGTGCCAGCAGCTTAGCCTACGGGGAGACCCAGTACTTC.

This rearrangement joins TRBV5-1 to TRBJ2-3; D call uncertain. Germline CDR1 reads SGHRS; CDR2 reads YFSETQ. Trimming shortened V by 4 bases and J by 0 bases, and 3 bases separated the two germline ends. The CDR3 runs 12 residues. CDR3 in DNA: TGCGCCAGCAGCCTGAGCACAGATACGCAGTATTTT. Its translation is CASSLSTDTQYF.

V and J are TRBV30 and TRBJ2-7, with D maybe TRBD2 (5 bases). Germline assignment: CDR1 GTSNPN and CDR2 SVGIG (reference sequence). The CDR3 runs to 15 residues. With 0 bases removed from V and 4 bases from J, the gap between germline ends came to 16 bases. CDR3 sequence: CAWSVLRGRVYEQYF. As DNA, the CDR3 is TGTGCCTGGAGTGTACTTCGGGGAAGGGTTTACGAGCAGTACTTC.

The chain employs TRBV9 and TRBJ1-4, with D possibly TRBD1 on 6 matching bases. The V gene's germline CDR1 is SGDLS and CDR2 YYNGEE. Trimming pared 0 bases from V and 8 bases from J, leaving 11 bases between. The CDR3 totals 14 residues. CDR3 sequence (DNA): TGTGCCAGCAGCGTAGGGGGGCTCGGGGAAAAACTGTTTTTT. Encoded protein: CASSVGGLGEKLFF.

The chain combines TRBV4-1 with TRBJ2-3; TRBD2 aligns across 8 bases. CDR3 size: 14 residues. CDR1 is MGHRA, CDR2 YSYEKL, per germline. V trimming: 0 bases; J trimming: 9 bases; junction bases outside the gene matches: 5. The CDR3 coding sequence is TGCGCCAGCAGCCAAGAGGCGGGGGGCGGGACGCAGTATTTT. Translating gives CASSQEAGGGTQYF.

This clone has just one count. This sequence joins TRBV7-9 and TRBJ1-1; a possible D gene is TRBD1 (6 bases). V was pared by 2 bases and J by 5 bases, with 12 bases between. CDR1 is SEHNR and CDR2 is FQNEAQ in the germline V gene (reference sequence). This CDR3 has 14 amino acids. The CDR3 nucleotides are TGTGCCAGCAGCTTAAGGACAGTGGGAACTGAAGCTTTCTTT. This encodes CASSLRTVGTEAFF.

Worth noting for this clone: This sample includes further DNA sequences coding for the same CDR3. The rearrangement links TRBV6-5 to TRBJ2-7, with a tentative D call TRBD1 (5 bases). The V end was cut by 2 bases, the J end by 0 bases, with 8 bases between. The CDR3 contains 14 residues. Germline-derived CDR1 and CDR2 are MNHEY and SVGAGI. The CDR3 loop reads CASSYGQGSYEQYF. The CDR3 DNA sequence: TGTGCCAGCAGTTACGGGCAGGGCTCCTACGAGCAGTACTTC.

This rearrangement joins TRBV28 to TRBJ2-1, with 8 nucleotides matching TRBD2. This CDR3 comprises 14 residues. The V gene end was trimmed by 3 bases and the J gene end by 7 bases; junction bases not matched to a gene: 5. The germline V gene encodes CDR1 MDHEN and CDR2 SYDVKM. CDR3 sequence reads: CASSFPGGANEQFF. The CDR3 DNA reads TGTGCCAGCAGTTTCCCCGGGGGGGCGAATGAGCAGTTCTTC.

The chain uses TRBV6-5 and TRBJ2-1; the match to TRBD2 covers 10 bases. The V and J ends lost 2 bases and 7 bases, in that order; junction bases with no gene match: 2. CDR1 is MNHEY and CDR2 is SVGAGI in the germline V gene. The CDR3 covers 14 residues. The CDR3 DNA reads as TGTGCCAGCAGTTACGAACTAGCGGGGAATGAGCAGTTCTTC. As protein: CASSYELAGNEQFF.

This clone was recorded a few times. This sequence joins TRBV4-1 and TRBJ2-7; 11 bases align to TRBD2. Germline assignment: CDR1 MGHRA and CDR2 YSYEKL. CDR3 size: 18 residues. Germline trimming cut 0 bases from V and 0 bases from J; bases unmatched to any gene: 7. As DNA, the CDR3 is TGCGCCAGCAGCCAAGAAGGTGGAACTAGCGGGGGCTCCTACGAGCAGTACTTC. Protein product: CASSQEGGTSGGSYEQYF.

Relative to its sample, this clone is medium-sized. This chain links TRBV2 with TRBJ2-7; TRBD2 agrees at 13 bases. J was trimmed by 4 bases and V by 4 bases; bases with no gene match: 10. Germline V gene sequence: CDR1 SNHLY, CDR2 FYNNEI. This CDR3 has 17 residues. The chain's CDR3 is CASSGSGTSGKLYEQYF. As DNA, the CDR3 is TGTGCCAGCAGTGGGTCCGGGACTAGCGGGAAACTTTACGAGCAGTACTTC.

The gene calls are TRBV27 and TRBJ2-7; D gene unclear. The CDR3 consists of 14 residues. V was cut by 5 bases and J by 3 bases, with 14 bases left in between. Looked up from germline, CDR1 is MNHEY and CDR2 is SMNVEV (reference sequence). CDR3 sequence: CASSTSASIYEQYF. In DNA, the CDR3 is TGTGCCAGCAGTACTTCCGCAAGCATCTACGAGCAGTACTTC.

CDR3 nucleotide sequence: TGTGCCAGCAGTTCGTTCGGCGAGCAGTACTTC. It yields the protein CASSSFGEQYF. V and J are TRBV2 and TRBJ2-7; D is ambiguous. The germline gives CDR1 SNHLY, CDR2 FYNNEI. The CDR3 runs to 11 residues. The germline V and J ends were trimmed by 5 bases and 6 bases, with 8 bases remaining between them.

The chain uses TRBV4-1 and TRBJ1-5, with D maybe TRBD1 (5 bases). Germline V lookup: CDR1 MGHRA, CDR2 YSYEKL. Trimming took 0 bases from V and 4 from J, leaving 19 bases between them. This CDR3 is 18 amino acids long. The DNA for the CDR3 is TGCGCCAGCAGCCAAGAACTCTGGTATCGGGGGGAGAATCAGCCCCAGCATTTT. It codes for CASSQELWYRGENQPQHF.

The rearrangement uses TRBV5-4 and TRBJ1-1, with D possibly matching TRBD1 (6 bases). The CDR3 covers 15 residues. Germline-derived CDR1 and CDR2 are SGHNT and YYREEE (reference sequence). Trimming left V 2 bases short and J 4 bases short, with 15 bases between. The CDR3 DNA follows: TGTGCCAGCAGCTTTGAACAGGGCCGGGCCACTGAAGCTTTCTTT. Translated, it gives CASSFEQGRATEAFF. The full variable domain, completed using reference TRBV5-4 and TRBJ1-1, is ETGVTQSPTHLIKTRGQQVTLRCSSQSGHNTVSWYQQALGQGPQFIFQYYREEENGRGNFPPRFSGLQFPNYSSELNVNALELDDSALYLCASSFEQGRATEAFFGQGTRLTVV.